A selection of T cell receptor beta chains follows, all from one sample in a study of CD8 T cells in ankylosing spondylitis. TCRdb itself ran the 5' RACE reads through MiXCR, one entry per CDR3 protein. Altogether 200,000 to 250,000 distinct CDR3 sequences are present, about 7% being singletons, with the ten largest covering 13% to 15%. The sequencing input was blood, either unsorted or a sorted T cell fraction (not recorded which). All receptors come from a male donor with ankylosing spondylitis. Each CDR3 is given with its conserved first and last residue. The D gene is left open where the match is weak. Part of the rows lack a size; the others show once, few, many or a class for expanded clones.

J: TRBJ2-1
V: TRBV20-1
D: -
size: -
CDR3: CSAYWGRRNEQFF
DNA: TGCAGTGCGTACTGGGGGCGCCGAAATGAGCAGTTCTTC

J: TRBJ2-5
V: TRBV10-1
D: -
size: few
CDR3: CASRMRETQYF
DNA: TGCGCCAGCAGAATGAGGGAGACCCAGTACTTC

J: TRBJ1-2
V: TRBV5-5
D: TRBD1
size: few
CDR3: CASSLAPTGSGEGYTF
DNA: TGTGCCAGCAGCTTGGCCCCGACAGGGTCAGGGGAAGGCTACACCTTC

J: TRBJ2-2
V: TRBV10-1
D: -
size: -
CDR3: CASTGGTGELFF
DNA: TGCGCCAGCACCGGAGGTACCGGGGAGCTGTTTTTT

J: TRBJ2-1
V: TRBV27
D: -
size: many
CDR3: CASSLGDIEFF
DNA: TGTGCCAGCAGTTTGGGGGACATCGAGTTCTTC

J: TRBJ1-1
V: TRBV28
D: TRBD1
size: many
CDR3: CASSSQTGTGGARTEAFF
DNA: TGTGCCAGCAGTTCCCAGACCGGGACAGGGGGCGCGAGGACTGAAGCTTTCTTT

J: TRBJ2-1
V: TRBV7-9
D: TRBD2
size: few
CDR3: CASSSQGRRESLDEQFF
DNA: TGTGCCAGCAGCTCCCAGGGTCGGCGGGAGAGTTTAGATGAGCAGTTCTTC

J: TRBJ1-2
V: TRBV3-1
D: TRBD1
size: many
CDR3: CASRKTQGRGYYGYTF
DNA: TGTGCCAGCAGAAAAACACAGGGGAGGGGTTACTATGGCTACACCTTC

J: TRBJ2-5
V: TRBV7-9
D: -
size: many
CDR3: CASSFVRGVETQYF
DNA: TGTGCCAGCAGCTTCGTGAGGGGAGTAGAGACCCAGTACTTC

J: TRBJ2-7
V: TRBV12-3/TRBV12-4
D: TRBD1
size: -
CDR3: CASSRRQGLHEQYF
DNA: TGTGCCAGCAGCCGGCGACAGGGTCTGCACGAGCAGTACTTC

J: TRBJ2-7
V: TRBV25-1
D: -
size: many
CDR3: CASRKDLSYEQYF
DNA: TGTGCCAGCAGGAAGGACCTCTCCTACGAGCAGTACTTC

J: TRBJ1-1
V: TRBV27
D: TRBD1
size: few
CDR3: CASSLSGTVNTEAFF
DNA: TGTGCCAGCAGTTTATCGGGGACAGTAAACACTGAAGCTTTCTTT

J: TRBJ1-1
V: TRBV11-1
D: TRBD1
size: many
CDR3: CASSSWDRGKREAFF
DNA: TGTGCCAGCAGCTCGTGGGACAGGGGAAAAAGGGAAGCTTTCTTT

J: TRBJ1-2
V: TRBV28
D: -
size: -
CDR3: CASSPTEGTNYGYTF
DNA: TGTGCCAGCAGTCCGACCGAGGGTACCAACTATGGCTACACCTTC

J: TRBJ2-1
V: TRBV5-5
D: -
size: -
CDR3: CASSRAGLPAHEQFF
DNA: TGTGCCAGCAGCCGCGCGGGACTCCCGGCCCATGAGCAGTTCTTC

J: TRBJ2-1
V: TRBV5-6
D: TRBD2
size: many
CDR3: CASSPGTTVWNEQFF
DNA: TGTGCCAGCAGCCCGGGGACTACCGTCTGGAATGAGCAGTTCTTC

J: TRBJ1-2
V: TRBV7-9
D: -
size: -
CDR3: CASSHTPDSYGYTF
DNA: TGTGCCAGCAGCCATACGCCGGACAGCTATGGCTACACCTTC

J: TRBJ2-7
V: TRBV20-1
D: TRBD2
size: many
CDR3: CSAEREIASYEQYF
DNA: TGCAGTGCTGAGCGGGAGATCGCCTCCTACGAGCAGTACTTC

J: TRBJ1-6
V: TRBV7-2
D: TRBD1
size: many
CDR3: CASSPAGTGGSPLHF
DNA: TGTGCCAGCAGTCCCGCGGGGACAGGCGGTTCACCCCTCCACTTT

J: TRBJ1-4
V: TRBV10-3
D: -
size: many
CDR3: CAISDKGAHEKLFF
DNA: TGTGCCATCAGTGATAAAGGGGCGCATGAAAAACTGTTTTTT

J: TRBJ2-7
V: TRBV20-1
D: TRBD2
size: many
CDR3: CSVRLAGGYEQYF
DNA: TGCAGTGTCAGACTAGCGGGGGGCTACGAGCAGTACTTC

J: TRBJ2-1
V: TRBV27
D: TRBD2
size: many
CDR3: CASRRPGLAGSAGVNEQFF
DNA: TGTGCCAGCAGAAGACCGGGACTAGCGGGATCGGCAGGGGTCAATGAGCAGTTCTTC

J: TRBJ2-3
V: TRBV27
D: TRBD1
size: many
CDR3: CASSSSTGRGTDTQYF
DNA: TGTGCCAGCAGCTCTTCGACAGGGCGAGGGACAGATACGCAGTATTTT

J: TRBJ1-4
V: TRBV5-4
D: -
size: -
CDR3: CASSWGTAATNEKLFF
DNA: TGTGCCAGCAGCTGGGGGACCGCAGCAACTAATGAAAAACTGTTTTTT

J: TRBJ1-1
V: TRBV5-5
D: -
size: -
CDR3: CASSFRYRRMDTEAFF
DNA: TGTGCCAGCAGCTTCCGTTACAGGAGAATGGACACTGAAGCTTTCTTT

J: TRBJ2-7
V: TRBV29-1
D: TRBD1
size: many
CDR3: CSVDGTGEYEQYF
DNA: TGCAGCGTCGATGGGACAGGGGAGTACGAGCAGTACTTC

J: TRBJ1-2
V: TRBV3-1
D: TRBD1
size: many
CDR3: CASSQAFGDSPNYGYTF
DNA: TGTGCCAGCAGCCAAGCCTTTGGGGACAGTCCTAACTATGGCTACACCTTC

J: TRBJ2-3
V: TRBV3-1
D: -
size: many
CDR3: CASSQDWRLSTDTQYF
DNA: TGTGCCAGCAGCCAAGATTGGAGACTGAGCACAGATACGCAGTATTTT

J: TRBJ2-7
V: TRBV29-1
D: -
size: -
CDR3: CSVRGPHDYEQYF
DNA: TGCAGCGTCAGGGGACCACATGACTACGAGCAGTACTTC

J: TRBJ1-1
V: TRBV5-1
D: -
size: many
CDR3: CASSLVSKSVNTEAFF
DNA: TGCGCCAGCAGCTTGGTGTCTAAGTCGGTGAACACTGAAGCTTTCTTT

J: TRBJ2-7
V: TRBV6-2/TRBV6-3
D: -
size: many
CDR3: CASSYNRRSYEQYF
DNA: TGTGCCAGCAGTTACAATAGGCGCTCCTACGAGCAGTACTTC

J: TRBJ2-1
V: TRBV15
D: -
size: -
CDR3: CATSRGAGNEQFF
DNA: TGTGCCACCAGCCGGGGGGCCGGCAATGAGCAGTTCTTC

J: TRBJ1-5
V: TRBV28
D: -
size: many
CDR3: CASSFRRGINQPQHF
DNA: TGTGCCAGCAGTTTCCGGAGAGGGATAAATCAGCCCCAGCATTTT

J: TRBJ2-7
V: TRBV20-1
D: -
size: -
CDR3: CSALGQTSYEQYF
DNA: TGCAGTGCTTTAGGACAGACCTCCTACGAGCAGTACTTC

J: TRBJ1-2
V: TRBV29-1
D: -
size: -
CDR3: CSAQKMERGYGYTF
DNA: TGCAGCGCACAAAAAATGGAGCGCGGGTATGGCTACACCTTC

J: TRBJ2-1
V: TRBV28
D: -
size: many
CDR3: CASMRPPEQFF
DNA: TGTGCCAGCATGAGACCTCCCGAGCAGTTCTTC

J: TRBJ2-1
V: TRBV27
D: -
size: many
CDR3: CASSTRGNEQFF
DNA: TGTGCCAGCAGTACCAGGGGAAATGAGCAGTTCTTC

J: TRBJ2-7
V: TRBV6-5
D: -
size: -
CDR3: CASSYEGSGYEQYF
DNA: TGTGCCAGCAGTTACGAGGGAAGTGGCTACGAGCAGTACTTC

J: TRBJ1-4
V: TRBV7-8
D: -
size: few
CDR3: CASSLGQGSTNEKLFF
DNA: TGTGCCAGCAGCTTAGGCCAGGGGTCGACTAATGAAAAACTGTTTTTT

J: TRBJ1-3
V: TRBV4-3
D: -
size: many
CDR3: CASSQDGRLSGNTIYF
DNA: TGCGCCAGCAGCCAAGATGGGCGTCTCTCTGGAAACACCATATATTTT

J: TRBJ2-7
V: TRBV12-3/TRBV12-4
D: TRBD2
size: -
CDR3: CASSWGLAGDEQYF
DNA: TGTGCCAGCAGTTGGGGACTAGCGGGAGACGAGCAGTACTTC

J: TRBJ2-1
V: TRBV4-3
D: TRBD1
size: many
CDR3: CASSHLDRAHNEQFF
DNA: TGCGCCAGCAGCCACCTCGACAGGGCCCACAATGAGCAGTTCTTC

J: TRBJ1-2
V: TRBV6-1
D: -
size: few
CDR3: CASSDINYGYTF
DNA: TGTGCCAGCAGCGACATCAACTATGGCTACACCTTC